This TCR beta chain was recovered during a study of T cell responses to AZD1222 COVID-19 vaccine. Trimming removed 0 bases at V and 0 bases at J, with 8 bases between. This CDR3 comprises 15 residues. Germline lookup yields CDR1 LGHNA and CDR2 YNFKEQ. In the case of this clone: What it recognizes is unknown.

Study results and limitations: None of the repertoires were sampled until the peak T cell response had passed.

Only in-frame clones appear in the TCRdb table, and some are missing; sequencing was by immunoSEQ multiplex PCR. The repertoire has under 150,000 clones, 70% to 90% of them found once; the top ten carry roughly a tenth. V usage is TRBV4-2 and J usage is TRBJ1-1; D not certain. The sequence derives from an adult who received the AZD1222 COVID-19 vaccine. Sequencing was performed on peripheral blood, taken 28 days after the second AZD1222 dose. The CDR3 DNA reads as TGTGCCAGCAGCCAAGAATGGACCCTGAACACTGAAGCTTTCTTT. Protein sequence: CASSQEWTLNTEAFF.